These T cell receptor beta chains were read from a single sample in a study of blood T cells in healthy people across ages. TCRdb recomputed calls from the 5' RACE reads with MiXCR, one row per CDR3 protein. This table has around 1,600,000 distinct CDR3 sequences, approximately 39% appearing once. The sequenced material came from blood. Source of these receptors: a woman aged 18-29 years in good health. Both conserved end residues are part of each CDR3. The D gene is left open where the match is weak. The size of a clone is reported for some rows only, either as once, few or many, or as a class for expanded clones.

TRBD2	TRBV27	few	TRBJ2-1	CASRVAGRSNTEQFF	TGTGCCAGCAGGGTAGCGGGGCGGAGCAACACTGAGCAGTTCTTC
TRBD1	TRBV4-3	NA	TRBJ1-4	CASSQRDRANEKLFF	TGCGCCAGCAGCCAACGGGACAGGGCTAATGAAAAACTGTTTTTT
NA	TRBV6-5	NA	TRBJ2-1	CASTEGLEQFF	TGTGCCAGCACCGAAGGGTTGGAGCAGTTCTTC
NA	TRBV2	NA	TRBJ2-3	CASKQLITDTQYF	TGTGCCAGCAAACAACTCATCACAGATACGCAGTATTTT
NA	TRBV28	NA	TRBJ2-5	CASSPRGGPSETQYF	TGTGCCAGCAGTCCTCGGGGCGGACCCTCCGAGACCCAGTACTTC
NA	TRBV20-1	once	TRBJ1-5	CSVGRGSFNQPQHF	TGCAGTGTAGGAAGAGGCTCTTTCAATCAGCCCCAGCATTTT
NA	TRBV29-1	NA	TRBJ1-1	CSVEKGPNTEAFF	TGCAGCGTTGAAAAAGGTCCGAACACTGAAGCTTTCTTT
NA	TRBV4-3	few	TRBJ2-1	CASSQEGVPYNEQFF	TGCGCCAGCAGCCAAGAAGGGGTGCCCTACAATGAGCAGTTCTTC
NA	TRBV7-9	few	TRBJ1-4	CASSPRIEAHEKLFF	TGTGCCAGCAGCCCGCGGATCGAGGCGCATGAAAAACTGTTTTTT
NA	TRBV12-3/TRBV12-4	few	TRBJ2-5	CASSPDRKETQYF	TGTGCCAGCAGTCCCGACAGGAAAGAGACCCAGTACTTC
NA	TRBV20-1	few	TRBJ2-7	CSARDPSATYEQYF	TGCAGTGCTAGAGACCCTAGCGCGACCTACGAGCAGTACTTC
TRBD2	TRBV4-3	NA	TRBJ2-5	CASSQDLVLAGGQETQYF	TGCGCCAGCAGCCAAGATCTCGTACTAGCGGGGGGGCAAGAGACCCAGTACTTC
NA	TRBV20-1	few	TRBJ2-1	CSGSRGAYNEQFF	TGCAGTGGATCTAGAGGGGCTTACAATGAGCAGTTCTTC
NA	TRBV9	NA	TRBJ2-7	CASSVESNTYEQYF	TGTGCCAGCAGCGTAGAGAGCAACACCTACGAGCAGTACTTC